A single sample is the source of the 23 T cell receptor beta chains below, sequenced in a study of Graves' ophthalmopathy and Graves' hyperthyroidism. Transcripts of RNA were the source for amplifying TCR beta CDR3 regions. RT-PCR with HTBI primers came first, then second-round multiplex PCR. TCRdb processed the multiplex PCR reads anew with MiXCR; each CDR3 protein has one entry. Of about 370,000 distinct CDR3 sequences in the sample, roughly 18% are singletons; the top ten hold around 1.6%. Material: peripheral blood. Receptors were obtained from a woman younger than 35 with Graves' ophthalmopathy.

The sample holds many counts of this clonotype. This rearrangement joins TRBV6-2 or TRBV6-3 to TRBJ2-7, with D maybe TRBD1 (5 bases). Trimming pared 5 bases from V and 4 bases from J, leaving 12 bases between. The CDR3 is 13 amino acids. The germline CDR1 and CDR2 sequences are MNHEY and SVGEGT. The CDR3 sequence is CASSPTRDYEQYF. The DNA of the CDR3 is TGTGCCAGCAGTCCGACCAGGGATTACGAGCAGTACTTC.

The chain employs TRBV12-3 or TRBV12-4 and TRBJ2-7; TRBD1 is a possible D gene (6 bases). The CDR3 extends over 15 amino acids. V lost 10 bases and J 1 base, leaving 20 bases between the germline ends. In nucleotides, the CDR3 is TGTGCCAACAGCGCACCAGGGGTCTCATCCTACGAGCAGTACTTC. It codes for CANSAPGVSSYEQYF.

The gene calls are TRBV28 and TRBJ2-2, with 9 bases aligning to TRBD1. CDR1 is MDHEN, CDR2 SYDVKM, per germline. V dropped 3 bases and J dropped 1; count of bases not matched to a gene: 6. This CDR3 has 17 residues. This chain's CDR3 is CASSLGTGIGNTGELFF. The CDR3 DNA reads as TGTGCCAGCAGTTTGGGGACAGGGATTGGGAACACCGGGGAGCTGTTTTTT.

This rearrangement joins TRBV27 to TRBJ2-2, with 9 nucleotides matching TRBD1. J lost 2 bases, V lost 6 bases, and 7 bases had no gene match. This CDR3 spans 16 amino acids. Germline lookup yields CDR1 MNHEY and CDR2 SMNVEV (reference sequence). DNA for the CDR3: TGTGCCAGCAGCAAACAGGGGGCGCGAAACACCGGGGAGCTGTTTTTT. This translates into CASSKQGARNTGELFF.

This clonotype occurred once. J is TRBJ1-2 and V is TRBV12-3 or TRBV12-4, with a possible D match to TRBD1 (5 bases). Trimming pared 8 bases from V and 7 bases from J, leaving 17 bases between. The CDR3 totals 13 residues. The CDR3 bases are TGTGCCAGCGGTAGGGACGGGTTGTCTGGCTACACCTTC. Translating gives CASGRDGLSGYTF.

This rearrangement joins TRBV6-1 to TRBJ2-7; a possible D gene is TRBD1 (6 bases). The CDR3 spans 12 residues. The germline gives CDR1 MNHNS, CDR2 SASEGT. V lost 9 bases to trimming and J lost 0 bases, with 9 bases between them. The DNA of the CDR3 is TGTGCCAGTGCAGGGGACTCCTACGAGCAGTACTTC. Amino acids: CASAGDSYEQYF.

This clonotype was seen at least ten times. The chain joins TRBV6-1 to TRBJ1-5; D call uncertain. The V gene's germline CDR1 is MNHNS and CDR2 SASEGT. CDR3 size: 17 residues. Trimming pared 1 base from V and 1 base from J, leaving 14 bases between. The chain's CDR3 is CASSEGFGFESNQPQHF. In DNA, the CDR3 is TGTGCCAGCAGTGAAGGATTCGGTTTTGAGAGCAATCAGCCCCAGCATTTT.

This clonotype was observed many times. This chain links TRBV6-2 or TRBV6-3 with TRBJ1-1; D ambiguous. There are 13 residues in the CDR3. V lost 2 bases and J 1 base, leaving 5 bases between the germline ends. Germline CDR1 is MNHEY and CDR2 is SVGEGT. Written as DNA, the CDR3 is TGTGCCAGCAGTTACCCCCGGAACACTGAAGCTTTCTTT. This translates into CASSYPRNTEAFF.

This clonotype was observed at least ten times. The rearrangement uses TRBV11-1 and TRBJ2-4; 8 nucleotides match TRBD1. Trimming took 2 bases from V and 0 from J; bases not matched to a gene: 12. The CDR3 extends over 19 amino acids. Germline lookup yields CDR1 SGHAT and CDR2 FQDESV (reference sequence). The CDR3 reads CASSLRGMDREQAKNIQYF. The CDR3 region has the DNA TGTGCCAGCAGCTTAAGGGGAATGGACAGGGAACAAGCCAAAAACATTCAGTACTTC. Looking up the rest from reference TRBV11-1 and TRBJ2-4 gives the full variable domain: EAEVAQSPRYKITEKSQAVAFWCDPISGHATLYWYRQILGQGPELLVQFQDESVVDDSQLPKDRFSAERLKGVDSTLKIQPAELGDSAMYLCASSLRGMDREQAKNIQYFGAGTRLSVL.

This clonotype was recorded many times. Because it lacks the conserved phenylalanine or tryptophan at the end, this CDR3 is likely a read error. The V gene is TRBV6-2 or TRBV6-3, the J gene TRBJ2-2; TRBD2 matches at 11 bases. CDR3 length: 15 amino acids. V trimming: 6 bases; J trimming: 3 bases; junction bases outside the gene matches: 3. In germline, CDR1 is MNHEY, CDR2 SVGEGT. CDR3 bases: TGTGCCAGCAGAGGTAGCGGGAGGGACACCGGGGAGCTGTTTCTT. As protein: CASRGSGRDTGELFL.

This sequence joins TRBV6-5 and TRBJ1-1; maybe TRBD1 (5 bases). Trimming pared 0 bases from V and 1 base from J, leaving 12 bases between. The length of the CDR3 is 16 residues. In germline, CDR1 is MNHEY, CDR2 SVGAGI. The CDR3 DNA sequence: TGTGCCAGCAGTTACTCCGCAGGGTACGGGAACACTGAAGCTTTCTTT. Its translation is CASSYSAGYGNTEAFF.

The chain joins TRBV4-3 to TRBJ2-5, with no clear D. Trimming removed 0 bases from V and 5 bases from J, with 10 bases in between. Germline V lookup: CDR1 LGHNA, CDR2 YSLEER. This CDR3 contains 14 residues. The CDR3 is CASSQDMGLETQYF. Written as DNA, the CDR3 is TGCGCCAGCAGCCAAGATATGGGTTTGGAGACCCAGTACTTC.

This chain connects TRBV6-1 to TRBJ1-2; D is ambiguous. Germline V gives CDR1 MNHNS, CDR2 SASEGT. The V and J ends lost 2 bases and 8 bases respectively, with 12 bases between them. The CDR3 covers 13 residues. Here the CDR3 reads CASSENGADGYTF. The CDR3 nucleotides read TGTGCCAGCAGTGAAAATGGAGCGGACGGCTACACCTTC.

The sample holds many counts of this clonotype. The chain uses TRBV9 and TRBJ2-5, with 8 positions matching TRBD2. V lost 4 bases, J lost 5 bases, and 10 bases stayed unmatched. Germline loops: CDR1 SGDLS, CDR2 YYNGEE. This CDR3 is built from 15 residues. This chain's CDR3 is CASSLSGSREETQYF. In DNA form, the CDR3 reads TGTGCCAGCAGCTTAAGCGGGAGTCGGGAGGAGACCCAGTACTTC.

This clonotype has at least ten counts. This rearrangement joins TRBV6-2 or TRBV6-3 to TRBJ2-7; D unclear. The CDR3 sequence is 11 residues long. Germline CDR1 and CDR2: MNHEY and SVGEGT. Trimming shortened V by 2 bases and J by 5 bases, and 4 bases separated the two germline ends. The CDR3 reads CASSYPDEQYF. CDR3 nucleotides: TGTGCCAGCAGTTACCCGGACGAGCAGTACTTC.

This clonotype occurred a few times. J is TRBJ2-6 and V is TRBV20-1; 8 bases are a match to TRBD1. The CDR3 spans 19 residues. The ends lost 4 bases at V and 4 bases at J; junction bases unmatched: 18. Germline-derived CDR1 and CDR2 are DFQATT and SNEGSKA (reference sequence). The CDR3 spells CSAKDPQTGASRGANVLTF. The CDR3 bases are TGCAGTGCTAAAGACCCCCAGACAGGGGCCTCGAGGGGGGCCAACGTCCTGACTTTC.

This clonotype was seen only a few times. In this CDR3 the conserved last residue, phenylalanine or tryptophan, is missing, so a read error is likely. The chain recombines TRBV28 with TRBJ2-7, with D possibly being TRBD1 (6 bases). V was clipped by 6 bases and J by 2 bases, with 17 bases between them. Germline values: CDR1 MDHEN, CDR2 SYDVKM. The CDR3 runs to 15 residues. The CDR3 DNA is TGTGCCAGCAGCCCCCAGGGGACACCCACCTACGAGCAGTACATC. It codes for CASSPQGTPTYEQYI.

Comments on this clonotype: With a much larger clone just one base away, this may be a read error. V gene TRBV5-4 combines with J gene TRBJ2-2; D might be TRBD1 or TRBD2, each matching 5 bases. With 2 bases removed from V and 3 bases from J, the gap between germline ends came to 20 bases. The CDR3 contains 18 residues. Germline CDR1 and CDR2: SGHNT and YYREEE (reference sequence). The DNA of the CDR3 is TGTGCCAGCAGCTTTAGGGATTCTGGGGGAAGGGACACCGGGGAGCTGTTTTTT. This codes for CASSFRDSGGRDTGELFF.

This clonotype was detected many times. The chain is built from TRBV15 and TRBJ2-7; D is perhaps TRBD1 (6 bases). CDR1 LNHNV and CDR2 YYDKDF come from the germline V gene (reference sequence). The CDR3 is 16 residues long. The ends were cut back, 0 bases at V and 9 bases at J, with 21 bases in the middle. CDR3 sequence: CATSRDLAGEKQVQYF. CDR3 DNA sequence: TGTGCCACCAGCAGAGATTTGGCAGGGGAGAAGCAGGTGCAGTACTTC.

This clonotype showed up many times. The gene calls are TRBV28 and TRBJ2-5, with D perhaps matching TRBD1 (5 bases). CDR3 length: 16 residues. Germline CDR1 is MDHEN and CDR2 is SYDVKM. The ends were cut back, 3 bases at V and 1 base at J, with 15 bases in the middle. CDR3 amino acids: CASSFIPLDSQETQYF. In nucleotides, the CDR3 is TGTGCCAGCAGTTTCATCCCTCTAGACAGCCAAGAGACCCAGTACTTC.

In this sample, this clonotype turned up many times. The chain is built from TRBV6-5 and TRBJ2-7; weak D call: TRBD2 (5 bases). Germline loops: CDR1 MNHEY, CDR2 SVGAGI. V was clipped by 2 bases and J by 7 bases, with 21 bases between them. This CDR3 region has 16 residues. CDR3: CASSYRNRGRSGEQYF. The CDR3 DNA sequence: TGTGCCAGCAGTTACCGGAATAGAGGAAGGTCGGGGGAGCAGTACTTC.

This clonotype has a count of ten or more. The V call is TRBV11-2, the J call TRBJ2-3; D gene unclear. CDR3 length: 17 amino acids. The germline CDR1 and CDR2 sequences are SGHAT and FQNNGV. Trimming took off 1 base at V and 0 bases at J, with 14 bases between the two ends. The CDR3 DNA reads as TGTGCCAGCAGCTTAGGGTGGTTCCGAAGTAGCACAGATACGCAGTATTTT. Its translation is CASSLGWFRSSTDTQYF. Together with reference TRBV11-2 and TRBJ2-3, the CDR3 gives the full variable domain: EAGVAQSPRYKIIEKRQSVAFWCNPISGHATLYWYQQILGQGPKLLIQFQNNGVVDDSQLPKDRFSAERLKGVDSTLKIQPAKLEDSAVYLCASSLGWFRSSTDTQYFGPGTRLTVL.

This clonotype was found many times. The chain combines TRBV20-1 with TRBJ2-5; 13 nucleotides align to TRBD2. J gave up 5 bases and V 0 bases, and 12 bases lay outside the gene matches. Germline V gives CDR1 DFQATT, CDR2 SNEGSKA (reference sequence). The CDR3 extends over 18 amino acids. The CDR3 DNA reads TGCAGTGCTAGAGACCGCCGAACTAGCGGGAGGGCCGGGGAGACCCAGTACTTC. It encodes CSARDRRTSGRAGETQYF.